The 15 T cell receptor beta chains listed next were all sequenced from one sample in a study of T cell responses to AZD1222 COVID-19 vaccine. Produced via immunoSEQ multiplex PCR; TCRdb's table is partial and in-frame only. The table includes over 100,000 clones, around 87% detected once. Specimen: peripheral blood, collected on day 0 of AZD1222 vaccination. The receptors derive from an adult in good health.

This chain uses TRBV7-2 with TRBJ1-3; no firm D call. Trimming stripped 4 bases from V and 0 bases from J, with 13 bases between. The CDR3 extends over 16 amino acids. Looked up from germline, CDR1 is SGHTA and CDR2 is FQGNSA. In DNA form, the CDR3 reads TGTGCCAGCAGCTCCGGTCCCTCTTACTCTGGAAACACCATATATTTT. It is translated as CASSSGPSYSGNTIYF.

The J gene is TRBJ1-1, the V gene TRBV5-6; 8 bases are shared with TRBD1. The V and J ends lost 0 bases and 0 bases, in that order; junction bases with no gene match: 4. CDR3 size: 16 residues. Germline V lookup: CDR1 SGHDT, CDR2 YYEEEE. CDR3 residues: CASSLVPTGVNTEAFF. The CDR3 nucleotides read TGTGCCAGCAGCTTGGTTCCGACAGGGGTGAACACTGAAGCTTTCTTT.

The chain links TRBV15 to TRBJ1-5; D remains unclear. Germline assignment: CDR1 LNHNV and CDR2 YYDKDF (reference sequence). The CDR3 is 15 residues long. V dropped 0 bases and J dropped 0 bases, with 6 bases sitting between them. The CDR3 loop is CATSREGDSNQPQHF. The CDR3 nucleotides read TGTGCCACCAGCAGAGAAGGAGATAGCAATCAGCCCCAGCATTTT. Together with reference TRBV15 and TRBJ1-5, the CDR3 gives the full variable domain: DAMVIQNPRYQVTQFGKPVTLSCSQTLNHNVMYWYQQKSSQAPKLLFHYYDKDFNNEADTPDNFQSRRPNTSFCFLDIRSPGLGDTAMYLCATSREGDSNQPQHFGDGTRLSIL.

CDR3 loop: CSAGSANEKLFF. The CDR3 DNA reads as TGCAGCGCCGGGTCTGCTAATGAAAAACTGTTTTTT. The rearrangement links TRBV29-1 to TRBJ1-4; no firm D call. CDR3 length: 12 amino acids. The germline V gene encodes CDR1 SQVTM and CDR2 ANQGSEA. The ends were cut back, 7 bases at V and 3 bases at J, with 9 bases in the middle.

The V and J genes are TRBV12-5 and TRBJ1-2, with a tentative D call TRBD1 (5 bases). Trimming pared 1 base from V and 0 bases from J, leaving 12 bases between. The V gene's germline CDR1 is LGHNT and CDR2 FRNRAP. This CDR3 has 16 residues. The CDR3 spells CASGLASWGANYGYTF. As DNA, the CDR3 is TGTGCTAGTGGTTTGGCCTCTTGGGGGGCTAACTATGGCTACACCTTC.

The chain combines TRBV4-2 with TRBJ1-1, with 9 bases aligning to TRBD1. CDR1 is LGHNA, CDR2 YNFKEQ, per germline. V shed 0 bases, J shed 5 bases, and the junction held 10 bases outside the gene matches. CDR3 length equals 17 residues. This CDR3 reads CASSQEAARQGGTEAFF. The CDR3 DNA reads as TGTGCCAGCAGCCAAGAGGCGGCGAGACAGGGGGGGACTGAAGCTTTCTTT.

The V call is TRBV5-1, the J call TRBJ2-3, with TRBD2 identical over 12 bases. V lost 3 bases to trimming and J lost 3 bases; unmatched junction nucleotides: 8. Per germline, CDR1 SGHRS and CDR2 YFSETQ. The CDR3 is made up of 17 amino acids. The CDR3 bases are TGCGCCAGCAGCTCTCGACTAGCGGGGGTGAGAACAGATACGCAGTATTTT. It codes for CASSSRLAGVRTDTQYF.

The chain carries TRBV7-3 and TRBJ2-2; the D is unclear. The V end was cut by 1 base, the J end by 1 base, with 1 base between. There are 13 residues in the CDR3. Germline CDR1 and CDR2: SGHTA and FQGTGA. In DNA, the CDR3 is TGTGCCAGCAGCTTAAAGAACACCGGGGAGCTGTTTTTT. It specifies CASSLKNTGELFF.

The CDR3 DNA is TGTGCCAGTAGTTTCCTCCAGGGTTTTGTCACTGAAGCTTTCTTT. This codes for CASSFLQGFVTEAFF. The chain recombines TRBV19 with TRBJ1-1, with a possible D match to TRBD1 (5 bases). Germline V gives CDR1 LNHDA, CDR2 SQIVND (reference sequence). The CDR3 contains 15 residues. Trimming removed 5 bases from V and 4 bases from J, with 17 bases in between.

The chain has TRBV7-9 and TRBJ2-1, with 10 bases aligning to TRBD2. V lost 0 bases and J lost 4; bases outside the gene matches: 9. The CDR3 length is 18 residues. CDR1 and CDR2 (germline): SEHNR, FQNEAQ (reference sequence). Here the CDR3 DNA reads TGTGCCAGCAGCTTAGCCGTCGGTAGCGGGGGGTCTTACAATGAGCAGTTCTTC. It specifies CASSLAVGSGGSYNEQFF.

V gene TRBV27 combines with J gene TRBJ1-2; 7 bases agree with TRBD1. V shed 6 bases and J 8 bases; nucleotides not matched to a gene: 6. This CDR3 has 12 residues. The germline gives CDR1 MNHEY, CDR2 SMNVEV (reference sequence). The chain's CDR3 is CASSLRGLGYTF. The DNA of the CDR3 is TGTGCCAGCAGCCTCAGGGGGTTGGGCTACACCTTC.

The chain employs TRBV3-1 (or the pseudogene TRBV3-2) and TRBJ2-1; maybe TRBD1 (6 bases). Trimming took 1 base from V and 15 from J, leaving 16 bases between them. This CDR3 is built from 13 residues. Germline CDR1 and CDR2: LGHDT and YNNKEL (reference sequence). The CDR3 DNA sequence: TGTGCCAGCAGCCAAGGTCGCAGGGGTATTTGGTTCTTC. Encoded protein: CASSQGRRGIWFF.

This chain joins TRBV7-2 and TRBJ1-2, with 8 bases aligning to TRBD1. The CDR3 consists of 14 residues. Per germline, CDR1 SGHTA and CDR2 FQGNSA. Trimming cost V 5 bases and J 7 bases; bases outside gene matches: 9. The CDR3 loop reads CASSPRQGMSGYTF. DNA of the CDR3: TGTGCCAGCAGCCCGCGACAGGGGATGAGTGGCTACACCTTC. Looking up the rest from reference TRBV7-2 and TRBJ1-2 gives the full variable domain: GAGVSQSPSNKVTEKGKDVELRCDPISGHTALYWYRQSLGQGLEFLIYFQGNSAPDKSGLPSDRFSAERTGGSVSTLTIQRTQQEDSAVYLCASSPRQGMSGYTFGSGTRLTVV.

The V and J genes are TRBV10-1 and TRBJ2-3; TRBD2 matches at 15 bases. CDR3 length: 19 residues. The germline V gene has CDR1 WNHNN and CDR2 SYGVQD (reference sequence). V lost 3 bases and J lost 6; bases outside the gene matches: 13. The CDR3 region has the DNA TGCGCCAGCAGTGACTCCGAGGCGGGACTAGCGGGGGGCCAGGATACGCAGTATTTT. The encoded protein is CASSDSEAGLAGGQDTQYF.

The chain carries TRBV6-5 and TRBJ2-2; 7 bases align to TRBD1. The germline CDR1 and CDR2 sequences are MNHEY and SVGAGI. This CDR3 has 14 residues. The V gene end was trimmed by 7 bases and the J gene end by 5 bases; junction bases not matched to a gene: 7. The chain's CDR3 is CASIKGQLTGELFF. DNA of the CDR3: TGTGCCAGCATCAAGGGACAGCTTACCGGGGAGCTGTTTTTT.